The TCR beta chain described here comes from a study of human T cells and chemical hapten exposure. MiXCR, run by TCRdb on the RACE reads, gives a single entry per CDR3 protein. Of around 340,000 distinct CDR3 sequences detected, roughly 6.9% appear once; the ten largest clones hold 7.5% to 9%. CDR1 and CDR2 from the germline V gene are DFQATT and SNEGSKA (reference sequence). The CDR3 consists of 13 residues. The V and J ends lost 6 bases and 7 bases respectively, with 16 bases between them. The time point is: patch test 1, 2 weeks after DPC sensitization. Treatment noted: therapeutic diphenylcyclopropenone sensitization with weekly scalp DPC.

The chain couples TRBV20-1 to TRBJ1-3; D is undetermined. The receptor's source is a woman in her late teens or twenties with alopecia areata. Some clones in this sample may be carry-over from other donors' samples. The sample here was whole blood, taken in connection with sensitization to the hapten diphenylcyclopropenone (DPC). In DNA, the CDR3 is TGCAGTGCCGCATATTCGGTCGCGAACACCATATATTTT. Its translation: CSAAYSVANTIYF.